This is a list of T cell receptor beta chains from one sample in a study of OX40 agonist ivuxolimab in advanced cancers. Some clones are missing from TCRdb's copy, which holds only in-frame ones; the method was immunoSEQ multiplex PCR. This sample has 50,000 to 70,000 clones, with around four fifths found just once. The specimen was CD4+ or CD8+ T cells sorted from blood, collected in a trial of the OX40 agonist ivuxolimab. The receptors derive from an adult with an advanced solid tumor such as melanoma, head and neck, liver or kidney cancer. CDR3s include the opening cysteine and the closing phenylalanine or tryptophan. A D gene is named only where the DNA matches it firmly. Rows give clone size only sometimes, using once, few, many, or a class for an expanded clone.

cdr3_length: 14
v_call: TRBV6-6
clone_size: .
j_call: TRBJ2-7
d_call: .
cdr3_nt: TGTGCCAGCAGTTACGGGCAGGGAGGCTACGAGCAGTACTTC
cdr3_aa: CASSYGQGGYEQYF

cdr3_length: 13
v_call: TRBV11-3
clone_size: .
j_call: TRBJ2-2
d_call: .
cdr3_nt: TGTGCCAGCAGCTTAGTCCTAACTGGGGAGCTGTTTTTT
cdr3_aa: CASSLVLTGELFF

cdr3_length: 17
v_call: TRBV27
clone_size: .
j_call: TRBJ2-7
d_call: TRBD2
cdr3_nt: TGTGCCAGCAGTTTACCTCCTTTTGCTAGCGGGACCTACGAGCAGTACTTC
cdr3_aa: CASSLPPFASGTYEQYF

cdr3_length: 14
v_call: TRBV11-2
clone_size: once
j_call: TRBJ2-7
d_call: .
cdr3_nt: TGTGCCAGCAGCCGGACTCCCCTTGGCCACGAGCAGTACTTC
cdr3_aa: CASSRTPLGHEQYF

cdr3_length: 18
v_call: TRBV9
clone_size: .
j_call: TRBJ2-3
d_call: .
cdr3_nt: TGTGCCAGCAGCGTAGACAGGGGACGGACTAGTTTTTCAGATACGCAGTATTTT
cdr3_aa: CASSVDRGRTSFSDTQYF

cdr3_length: 13
v_call: TRBV7-6
clone_size: .
j_call: TRBJ2-3
d_call: .
cdr3_nt: TGTGCCAGCAGCTTAGCTGGGGGAGATACGCAGTATTTT
cdr3_aa: CASSLAGGDTQYF

cdr3_length: 16
v_call: TRBV6-6
clone_size: .
j_call: TRBJ2-3
d_call: TRBD1
cdr3_nt: TGTGCCAGCAGTTTCCCCCCGGGACAGAGCACAGATACGCAGTATTTT
cdr3_aa: CASSFPPGQSTDTQYF

cdr3_length: 13
v_call: TRBV2
clone_size: once
j_call: TRBJ2-3
d_call: .
cdr3_nt: TGTGCCAGCAGTGTGGTTAGCTCAGATACGCAGTATTTT
cdr3_aa: CASSVVSSDTQYF

cdr3_length: 15
v_call: TRBV21-1
clone_size: .
j_call: TRBJ2-7
d_call: .
cdr3_nt: TGTGCCAGCAGCAAAGGTCGACTAGCGGAGTACGAGCAGTACTTC
cdr3_aa: CASSKGRLAEYEQYF

cdr3_length: 15
v_call: TRBV7-9
clone_size: .
j_call: TRBJ2-1
d_call: TRBD1
cdr3_nt: TGTGCCAGCAGCTTGGGACAGGGGGGGTACAATGAGCAGTTCTTC
cdr3_aa: CASSLGQGGYNEQFF

cdr3_length: 15
v_call: TRBV15
clone_size: .
j_call: TRBJ2-7
d_call: .
cdr3_nt: TGTGCCACCAGCAAAGGGGCAGGGATGGGATACGAGCAGTACTTC
cdr3_aa: CATSKGAGMGYEQYF

cdr3_length: 17
v_call: TRBV5-4
clone_size: .
j_call: TRBJ2-5
d_call: TRBD2
cdr3_nt: TGTGCCAGCAGTCAGGGGAGGAAGACTAGCGCTCAAGAGACCCAGTACTTC
cdr3_aa: CASSQGRKTSAQETQYF

cdr3_length: 12
v_call: TRBV11-3
clone_size: once
j_call: TRBJ2-5
d_call: .
cdr3_nt: TGTGCCAGCAGCTTTTTGTCGGAGACCCAGTACTTC
cdr3_aa: CASSFLSETQYF

cdr3_length: 14
v_call: TRBV13
clone_size: .
j_call: TRBJ1-6
d_call: .
cdr3_nt: TGTGCCAGCAGCTTCAGGGACTTGGGATCACCCCTCCACTTT
cdr3_aa: CASSFRDLGSPLHF

cdr3_length: 16
v_call: TRBV7-8
clone_size: .
j_call: TRBJ2-2
d_call: .
cdr3_nt: TGTGCCAGCAGCTTAGCGGTGGTAGGGGACACCGGGGAGCTGTTTTTT
cdr3_aa: CASSLAVVGDTGELFF

cdr3_length: 14
v_call: TRBV5-6
clone_size: .
j_call: TRBJ1-1
d_call: .
cdr3_nt: TGTGCCAGCAGCCCTCAGGGCAGGAGCACTGAAGCTTTCTTT
cdr3_aa: CASSPQGRSTEAFF

cdr3_length: 14
v_call: TRBV28
clone_size: .
j_call: TRBJ2-5
d_call: TRBD2
cdr3_nt: TGTGCCAGCAGTCGGACTAGCGGACAAGAGACCCAGTACTTC
cdr3_aa: CASSRTSGQETQYF

cdr3_length: 14
v_call: TRBV18
clone_size: .
j_call: TRBJ1-4
d_call: .
cdr3_nt: TGTGCCAGCTCACATAGCCGGGGGAATGAAAAACTGTTTTTT
cdr3_aa: CASSHSRGNEKLFF

cdr3_length: 15
v_call: TRBV10-3
clone_size: .
j_call: TRBJ2-6
d_call: .
cdr3_nt: TGTGCCATCAGTGAGGACAGCGCTGGGGCCAACGTCCTGACTTTC
cdr3_aa: CAISEDSAGANVLTF

cdr3_length: 15
v_call: TRBV7-2
clone_size: .
j_call: TRBJ1-1
d_call: .
cdr3_nt: TGTGCCAGCAGCTCCGTGGGTTGGGATAACACTGAAGCTTTCTTT
cdr3_aa: CASSSVGWDNTEAFF

cdr3_length: 15
v_call: TRBV30
clone_size: .
j_call: TRBJ2-7
d_call: .
cdr3_nt: TGTGCCTGGAGTGTACGGGTCGGGAGAACTAGGGAGCAGTACTTC
cdr3_aa: CAWSVRVGRTREQYF

cdr3_length: 15
v_call: TRBV7-3
clone_size: .
j_call: TRBJ2-5
d_call: TRBD2
cdr3_nt: TGTGCCAGCAGCTTAAATCCGGGGGGGCAAGAGACCCAGTACTTC
cdr3_aa: CASSLNPGGQETQYF

cdr3_length: 14
v_call: TRBV19
clone_size: .
j_call: TRBJ2-5
d_call: TRBD2
cdr3_nt: TGTGCCAGTAGTATAGTGGGAGGGGAGGAGACCCAGTACTTC
cdr3_aa: CASSIVGGEETQYF

cdr3_length: 12
v_call: TRBV28
clone_size: once
j_call: TRBJ1-3
d_call: .
cdr3_nt: TGTGCCAGCAGTTTATCTGGAAACACCATATATTTT
cdr3_aa: CASSLSGNTIYF

cdr3_length: 14
v_call: TRBV9
clone_size: .
j_call: TRBJ2-7
d_call: .
cdr3_nt: TGTGCCAGCAGCGCTGGACAGCAAACCTACGAGCAGTACTTC
cdr3_aa: CASSAGQQTYEQYF

cdr3_length: 15
v_call: TRBV5-1
clone_size: .
j_call: TRBJ2-1
d_call: TRBD1
cdr3_nt: TGCGCCAGCAGCTTGGGGGGACAGGGCTACAATGAGCAGTTCTTC
cdr3_aa: CASSLGGQGYNEQFF

cdr3_length: 14
v_call: TRBV5-1
clone_size: .
j_call: TRBJ2-7
d_call: .
cdr3_nt: TGCGCCAGCAGCTTGGAGGCTAGCGTCTACGAGCAGTACTTC
cdr3_aa: CASSLEASVYEQYF

cdr3_length: 16
v_call: TRBV7-2
clone_size: .
j_call: TRBJ1-3
d_call: .
cdr3_nt: TGTGCCAGCAGCGACACGGGACGTAACTCTGGAAACACCATATATTTT
cdr3_aa: CASSDTGRNSGNTIYF

cdr3_length: 14
v_call: TRBV27
clone_size: .
j_call: TRBJ2-5
d_call: TRBD2
cdr3_nt: TGTGCCAGCAGGCGTACTAGCGGTCAAGAGACCCAGTACTTC
cdr3_aa: CASRRTSGQETQYF

cdr3_length: 16
v_call: TRBV28
clone_size: .
j_call: TRBJ2-1
d_call: TRBD2
cdr3_nt: TGTGCCAGCAGTTTATCCCTAGCGGACTCTTACAATGAGCAGTTCTTC
cdr3_aa: CASSLSLADSYNEQFF

cdr3_length: 14
v_call: TRBV7-2
clone_size: .
j_call: TRBJ2-7
d_call: TRBD2
cdr3_nt: TGTGCCAGCAGCGGACTAGCGACCCTCGGTGAGCAGTACTTC
cdr3_aa: CASSGLATLGEQYF

cdr3_length: 15
v_call: TRBV11-2
clone_size: .
j_call: TRBJ1-4
d_call: .
cdr3_nt: TGTGCCAGCAGCCTTGATTTGAACTTCGCTGAAAAACTGTTTTTT
cdr3_aa: CASSLDLNFAEKLFF

cdr3_length: 13
v_call: TRBV5-1
clone_size: once
j_call: TRBJ2-7
d_call: TRBD2
cdr3_nt: TGCGCCAGCCCGGGACTAGCGGGAGCCGAGCAGTACTTC
cdr3_aa: CASPGLAGAEQYF

cdr3_length: 14
v_call: TRBV25-1
clone_size: .
j_call: TRBJ1-5
d_call: .
cdr3_nt: TGTGCCAGCAGTGAAGGTCCAGACGGGGGCCCCCAGCATTTT
cdr3_aa: CASSEGPDGGPQHF

cdr3_length: 14
v_call: TRBV10-3
clone_size: .
j_call: TRBJ2-7
d_call: .
cdr3_nt: TGTGCCATCAGCCCCGGACAGGCCGGGGGCGAGCAGTACTTC
cdr3_aa: CAISPGQAGGEQYF

cdr3_length: 14
v_call: TRBV5-6
clone_size: .
j_call: TRBJ1-1
d_call: TRBD1
cdr3_nt: TGTGCCAGCAGCTTGACAGGGGGGAACACTGAAGCTTTCTTT
cdr3_aa: CASSLTGGNTEAFF

cdr3_length: 15
v_call: TRBV5-4
clone_size: .
j_call: TRBJ2-7
d_call: TRBD2
cdr3_nt: TGTGCCAGCAGCTTACCTAGCGGGAGTTTTAACGAGCAGTACTTC
cdr3_aa: CASSLPSGSFNEQYF

cdr3_length: 15
v_call: TRBV19
clone_size: .
j_call: TRBJ2-6
d_call: .
cdr3_nt: TGTGCCAGCCGTGGTAGGGTCTCTGGGGCCAACGTCCTGACTTTC
cdr3_aa: CASRGRVSGANVLTF

cdr3_length: 16
v_call: TRBV9
clone_size: .
j_call: TRBJ1-4
d_call: .
cdr3_nt: TGTGCCAGCAGCCCCGATATGGGCGGAACTAATGAAAAACTGTTTTTT
cdr3_aa: CASSPDMGGTNEKLFF

cdr3_length: 21
v_call: TRBV7-6
clone_size: .
j_call: TRBJ2-2
d_call: TRBD1
cdr3_nt: TGTGCCAGCAGCTTACCTCCCTTTTACCGGGACAGGGGGCGAAAAACCGGGGAGCTGTTTTTT
cdr3_aa: CASSLPPFYRDRGRKTGELFF

cdr3_length: 13
v_call: TRBV11-3
clone_size: .
j_call: TRBJ2-1
d_call: .
cdr3_nt: TGTGCCAGCAGCCTGAGCTCCTACAATGAGCAGTTCTTC
cdr3_aa: CASSLSSYNEQFF

cdr3_length: 12
v_call: TRBV7-3
clone_size: .
j_call: TRBJ1-1
d_call: TRBD1
cdr3_nt: TGTGCCAGCAGCCGAGGACAGGGAGTTGTATTCTTT
cdr3_aa: CASSRGQGVVFF

cdr3_length: 15
v_call: TRBV25-1
clone_size: .
j_call: TRBJ2-7
d_call: .
cdr3_nt: TGTGCCAGCAGTGAATCCTCTGAGGCTGGCTACGAGCAGTACTTC
cdr3_aa: CASSESSEAGYEQYF

cdr3_length: 14
v_call: TRBV6-5
clone_size: .
j_call: TRBJ2-2
d_call: .
cdr3_nt: TGTGCCAGCAAACGCTCCCGAGGACACGGGGAGCTGTTTTTT
cdr3_aa: CASKRSRGHGELFF

cdr3_length: 14
v_call: TRBV28
clone_size: .
j_call: TRBJ1-1
d_call: .
cdr3_nt: TGTGCCAGCAGTTGGCCCCCAGAGAACACTGAAGCTTTCTTT
cdr3_aa: CASSWPPENTEAFF

cdr3_length: 13
v_call: TRBV7-3
clone_size: .
j_call: TRBJ2-7
d_call: TRBD2
cdr3_nt: TGTGCCAGCAGCATACTAGCGGGAGGGGAGCAGTACTTC
cdr3_aa: CASSILAGGEQYF

cdr3_length: 16
v_call: TRBV28
clone_size: .
j_call: TRBJ2-1
d_call: TRBD2
cdr3_nt: TGTGCCAGCAGAAAAATTGGGACTAGCGGTCACAATGAGCAGTTCTTC
cdr3_aa: CASRKIGTSGHNEQFF

cdr3_length: 15
v_call: TRBV5-8
clone_size: .
j_call: TRBJ1-3
d_call: .
cdr3_nt: TGTGCCATCACGAGAGTGACTCCCTCTGGAAACACCATATATTTT
cdr3_aa: CAITRVTPSGNTIYF

cdr3_length: 17
v_call: TRBV7-2
clone_size: .
j_call: TRBJ2-1
d_call: .
cdr3_nt: TGTGCCAGCAGCTTGATGGGCGGGTGGGGCTCCTACAATGAGCAGTTCTTC
cdr3_aa: CASSLMGGWGSYNEQFF

cdr3_length: 16
v_call: TRBV4-1
clone_size: .
j_call: TRBJ2-7
d_call: TRBD2
cdr3_nt: TGCGCCAGCAGCCATGAACTAGCGGGATATCCCTACGAGCAGTACTTC
cdr3_aa: CASSHELAGYPYEQYF

cdr3_length: 20
v_call: TRBV14
clone_size: .
j_call: TRBJ1-4
d_call: TRBD1
cdr3_nt: TGTGCCAGCAGCCAATGGCTCCTGATCGACCCCGAGGGGGCTGATGAAAAACTGTTTTTT
cdr3_aa: CASSQWLLIDPEGADEKLFF

cdr3_length: 13
v_call: TRBV2
clone_size: .
j_call: TRBJ2-3
d_call: TRBD2
cdr3_nt: TGTGCCAGCAAGCGAGCGGGAGGCGATACGCAGTATTTT
cdr3_aa: CASKRAGGDTQYF

cdr3_length: 16
v_call: TRBV18
clone_size: .
j_call: TRBJ2-1
d_call: TRBD2
cdr3_nt: TGTGCCAGCTCACTAAAGACTGGACTAGCGCACAATGAGCAGTTCTTC
cdr3_aa: CASSLKTGLAHNEQFF

cdr3_length: 14
v_call: TRBV7-9
clone_size: .
j_call: TRBJ2-5
d_call: TRBD2
cdr3_nt: TGTGCCAGCAGCTTATCCGTTGACCCGACTAGCGTGTACTTC
cdr3_aa: CASSLSVDPTSVYF

cdr3_length: 15
v_call: TRBV28
clone_size: .
j_call: TRBJ1-2
d_call: .
cdr3_nt: TGTGCCAGCAGCCCAGGCGGACAGACTAACTATGGCTACACCTTC
cdr3_aa: CASSPGGQTNYGYTF

cdr3_length: 13
v_call: TRBV7-7
clone_size: once
j_call: TRBJ2-5
d_call: .
cdr3_nt: TGTGCTAGCAGCCGGGACCCGGGGGAGACCCAGTACTTC
cdr3_aa: CASSRDPGETQYF

cdr3_length: 15
v_call: TRBV4-1
clone_size: .
j_call: TRBJ2-1
d_call: TRBD2
cdr3_nt: TGCGCCAGCAGCCAAGGACTAGCGGGGCCAAATGAGCAGTTCTTC
cdr3_aa: CASSQGLAGPNEQFF

cdr3_length: 15
v_call: TRBV6-6
clone_size: .
j_call: TRBJ1-5
d_call: .
cdr3_nt: TGTGCCAGCAGTTACAGTGGGACGACCAATCAGCCCCAGCATTTT
cdr3_aa: CASSYSGTTNQPQHF

cdr3_length: 17
v_call: TRBV4-1
clone_size: .
j_call: TRBJ2-1
d_call: TRBD2
cdr3_nt: TGCGCCAGCAGCCAAGTAGCGGGGACGGGAACCTACAATGAGCAGTTCTTC
cdr3_aa: CASSQVAGTGTYNEQFF